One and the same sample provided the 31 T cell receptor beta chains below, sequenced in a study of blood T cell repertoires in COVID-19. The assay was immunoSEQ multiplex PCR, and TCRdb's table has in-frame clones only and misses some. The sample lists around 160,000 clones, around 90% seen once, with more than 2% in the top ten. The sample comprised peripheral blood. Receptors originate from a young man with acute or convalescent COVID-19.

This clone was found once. Here the CDR3 reads CASRRDSGDYNEQFF. CDR3 sequence (DNA): TGTGCCAGCAGACGGGACTCGGGCGATTACAATGAGCAGTTCTTC. This sequence joins TRBV2 and TRBJ2-1; tentatively, D is TRBD2 (6 bases). Per the germline V gene, CDR1 is SNHLY and CDR2 is FYNNEI. Trimming removed 6 bases at V and 4 bases at J, with 16 bases between. CDR3 length: 15 amino acids.

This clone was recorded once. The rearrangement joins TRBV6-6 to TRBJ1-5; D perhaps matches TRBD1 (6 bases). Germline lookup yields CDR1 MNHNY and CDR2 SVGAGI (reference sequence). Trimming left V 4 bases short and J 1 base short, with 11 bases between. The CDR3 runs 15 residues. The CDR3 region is CASSLSDRSNQPQHF. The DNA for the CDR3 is TGTGCCAGCAGTTTATCGGACAGAAGCAATCAGCCCCAGCATTTT.

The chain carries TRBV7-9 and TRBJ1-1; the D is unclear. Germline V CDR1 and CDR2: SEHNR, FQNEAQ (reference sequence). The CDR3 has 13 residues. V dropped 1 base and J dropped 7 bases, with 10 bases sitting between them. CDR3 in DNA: TGTGCCAGCAGCTTAGGACTAACAAATGAAGCTTTCTTT. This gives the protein CASSLGLTNEAFF.

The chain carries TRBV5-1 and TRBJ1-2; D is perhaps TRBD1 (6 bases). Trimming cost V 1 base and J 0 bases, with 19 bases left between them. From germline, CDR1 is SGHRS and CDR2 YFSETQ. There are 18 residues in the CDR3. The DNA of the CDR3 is TGCGCCAGCAGCTTGAGAAGCAGGACAGAGTTTTCTAACTATGGCTACACCTTC. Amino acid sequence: CASSLRSRTEFSNYGYTF.

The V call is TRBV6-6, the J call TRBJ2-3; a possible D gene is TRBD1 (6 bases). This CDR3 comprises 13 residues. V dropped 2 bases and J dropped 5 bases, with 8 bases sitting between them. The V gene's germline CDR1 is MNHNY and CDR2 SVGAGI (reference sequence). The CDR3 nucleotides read TGTGCCAGCAGTTACGGACAGTTAGATACGCAGTATTTT. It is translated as CASSYGQLDTQYF.

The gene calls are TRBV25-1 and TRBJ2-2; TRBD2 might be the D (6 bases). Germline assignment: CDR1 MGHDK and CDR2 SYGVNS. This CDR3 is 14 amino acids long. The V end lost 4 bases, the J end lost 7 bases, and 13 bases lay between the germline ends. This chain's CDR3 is CASSATTAGGELFF. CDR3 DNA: TGTGCCAGCAGTGCCACTACAGCGGGCGGGGAGCTGTTTTTT. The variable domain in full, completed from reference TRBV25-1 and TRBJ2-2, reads EADIYQTPRYLVIGTGKKITLECSQTMGHDKMYWYQQDPGMELHLIHYSYGVNSTEKGDLSSESTVSRIRTEHFPLTLESARPSHTSQYLCASSATTAGGELFFGEGSRLTVL.

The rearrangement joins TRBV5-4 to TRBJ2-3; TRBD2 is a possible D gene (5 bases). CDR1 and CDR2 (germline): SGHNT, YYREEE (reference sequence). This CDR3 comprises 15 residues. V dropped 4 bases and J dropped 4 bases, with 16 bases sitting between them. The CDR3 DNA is TGTGCCAGCAGCCCCGGACCCCCCGGGGCAGATACGCAGTATTTT. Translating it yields CASSPGPPGADTQYF.

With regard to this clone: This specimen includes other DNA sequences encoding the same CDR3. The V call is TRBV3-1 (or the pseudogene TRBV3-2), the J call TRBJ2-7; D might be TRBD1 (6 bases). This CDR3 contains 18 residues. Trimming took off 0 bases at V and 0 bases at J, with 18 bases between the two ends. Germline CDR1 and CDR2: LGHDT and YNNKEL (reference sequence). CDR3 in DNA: TGTGCCAGCAGCCAAGATCGTCGACAGGCCCAGGGCTCCTACGAGCAGTACTTC. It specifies CASSQDRRQAQGSYEQYF.

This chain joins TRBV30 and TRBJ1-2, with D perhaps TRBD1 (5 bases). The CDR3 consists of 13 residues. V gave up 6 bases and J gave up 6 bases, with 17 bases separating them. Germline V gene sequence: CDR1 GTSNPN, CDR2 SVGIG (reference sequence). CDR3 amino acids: CACQGLPPDGYTF. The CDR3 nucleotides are TGTGCCTGCCAGGGCCTTCCACCCGATGGCTACACCTTC.

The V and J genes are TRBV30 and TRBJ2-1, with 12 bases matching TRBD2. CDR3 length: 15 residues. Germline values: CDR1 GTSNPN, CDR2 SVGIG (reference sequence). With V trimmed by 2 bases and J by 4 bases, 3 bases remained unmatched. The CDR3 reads CAWSKLAGGYNEQFF. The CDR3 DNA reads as TGTGCCTGGAGTAAGCTAGCGGGGGGGTACAATGAGCAGTTCTTC.

The CDR3 loop reads CASGLSDRGSSPLHF. The CDR3, as DNA: TGTGCTAGTGGTTTATCCGACAGGGGCTCTTCACCCCTCCACTTT. The rearrangement uses TRBV12-5 and TRBJ1-6, with 8 bases that match TRBD1. There are 15 residues in the CDR3. J was trimmed by 9 bases and V by 3 bases; bases with no gene match: 7. The germline V gene encodes CDR1 LGHNT and CDR2 FRNRAP.

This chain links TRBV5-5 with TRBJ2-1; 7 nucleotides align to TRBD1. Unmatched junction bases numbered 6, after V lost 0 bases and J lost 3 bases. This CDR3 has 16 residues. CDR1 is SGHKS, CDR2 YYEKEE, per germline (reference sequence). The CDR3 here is CASSLDTGASYNEQFF. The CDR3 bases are TGTGCCAGCAGCTTGGACACAGGGGCAAGCTACAATGAGCAGTTCTTC.

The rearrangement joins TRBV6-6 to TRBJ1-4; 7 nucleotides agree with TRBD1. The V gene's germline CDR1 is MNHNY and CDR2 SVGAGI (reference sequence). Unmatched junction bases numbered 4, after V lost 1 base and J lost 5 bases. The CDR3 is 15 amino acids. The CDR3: CASSYLGQPNEKLFF. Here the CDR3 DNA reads TGTGCCAGCAGTTACTTGGGACAGCCGAATGAAAAACTGTTTTTT.

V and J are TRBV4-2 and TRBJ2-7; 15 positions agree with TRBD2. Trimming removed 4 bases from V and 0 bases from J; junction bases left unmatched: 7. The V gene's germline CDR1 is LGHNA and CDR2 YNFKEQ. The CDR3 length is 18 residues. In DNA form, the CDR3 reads TGTGCCAGCAGCCTGGGACTAGCGGGAGGTAGGGACTCCTACGAGCAGTACTTC. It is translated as CASSLGLAGGRDSYEQYF.

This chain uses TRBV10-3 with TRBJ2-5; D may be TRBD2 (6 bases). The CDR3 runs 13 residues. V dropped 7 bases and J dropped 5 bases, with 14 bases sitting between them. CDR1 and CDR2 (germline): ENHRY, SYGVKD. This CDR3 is CAIKGGEEETQYF. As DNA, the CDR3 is TGTGCCATCAAGGGCGGGGAGGAGGAGACCCAGTACTTC.

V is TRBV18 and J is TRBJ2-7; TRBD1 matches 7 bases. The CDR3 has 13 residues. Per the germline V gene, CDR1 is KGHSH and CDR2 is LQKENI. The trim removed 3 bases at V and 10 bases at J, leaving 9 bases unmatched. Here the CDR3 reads CASSPGTDTSQYF. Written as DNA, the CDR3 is TGTGCCAGCTCACCGGGGACAGATACGAGCCAGTACTTC.

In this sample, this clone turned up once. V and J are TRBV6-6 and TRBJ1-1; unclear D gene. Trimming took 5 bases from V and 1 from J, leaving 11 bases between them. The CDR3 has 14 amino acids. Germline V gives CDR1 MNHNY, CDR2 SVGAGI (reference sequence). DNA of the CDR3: TGTGCCAGCAGTACTTTGACGGGGAACACTGAAGCTTTCTTT. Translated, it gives CASSTLTGNTEAFF.

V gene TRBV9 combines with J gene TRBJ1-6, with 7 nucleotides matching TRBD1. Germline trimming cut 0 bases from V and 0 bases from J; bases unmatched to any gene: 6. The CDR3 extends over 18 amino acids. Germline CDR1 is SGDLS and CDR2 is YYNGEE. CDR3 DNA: TGTGCCAGCAGCGTAGGTGAGGGACAGAGCTCCTATAATTCACCCCTCCACTTT. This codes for CASSVGEGQSSYNSPLHF.

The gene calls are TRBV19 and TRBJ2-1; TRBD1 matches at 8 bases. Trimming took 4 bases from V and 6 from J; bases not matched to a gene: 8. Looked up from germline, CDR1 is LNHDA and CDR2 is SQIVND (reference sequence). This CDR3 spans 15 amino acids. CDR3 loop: CASSRAGGSSNEQFF. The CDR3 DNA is TGTGCCAGTAGTAGAGCAGGGGGCAGTTCCAATGAGCAGTTCTTC.

CDR3 protein: CASSPLLTDNEKLFF. In DNA, the CDR3 is TGTGCCAGCTCACCACTTTTGACAGACAATGAAAAACTGTTTTTT. This chain joins TRBV18 and TRBJ1-4; a weak D match, TRBD1 (5 bases). Trimming took 1 base from V and 5 from J, leaving 11 bases between them. Germline V gene data show CDR1 as KGHSH and CDR2 as LQKENI. CDR3 length: 15 residues.

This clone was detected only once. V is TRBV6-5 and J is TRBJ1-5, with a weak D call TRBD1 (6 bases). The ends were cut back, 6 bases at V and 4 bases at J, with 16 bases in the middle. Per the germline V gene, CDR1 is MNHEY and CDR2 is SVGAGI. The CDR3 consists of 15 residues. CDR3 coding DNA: TGTGCCAGCAGAGCTATTGGGACATTTAATCAGCCCCAGCATTTT. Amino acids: CASRAIGTFNQPQHF.

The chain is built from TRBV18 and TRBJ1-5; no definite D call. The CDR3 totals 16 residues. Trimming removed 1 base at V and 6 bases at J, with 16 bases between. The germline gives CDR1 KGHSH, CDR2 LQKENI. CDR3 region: CASSPRTSGVAQPQHF. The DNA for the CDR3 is TGTGCCAGCTCACCACGTACCTCCGGGGTTGCTCAGCCCCAGCATTTT.

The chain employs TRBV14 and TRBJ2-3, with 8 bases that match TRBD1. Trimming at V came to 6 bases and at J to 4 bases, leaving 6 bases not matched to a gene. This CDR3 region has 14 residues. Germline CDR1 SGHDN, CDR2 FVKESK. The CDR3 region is CASRPWTGPDTQYF. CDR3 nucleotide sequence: TGTGCCAGCAGACCGTGGACAGGGCCAGATACGCAGTATTTT. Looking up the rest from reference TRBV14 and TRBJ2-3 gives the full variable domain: EAGVTQFPSHSVIEKGQTVTLRCDPISGHDNLYWYRRVMGKEIKFLLHFVKESKQDESGMPNNRFLAERTGGTYSTLKVQPAELEDSGVYFCASRPWTGPDTQYFGPGTRLTVL.

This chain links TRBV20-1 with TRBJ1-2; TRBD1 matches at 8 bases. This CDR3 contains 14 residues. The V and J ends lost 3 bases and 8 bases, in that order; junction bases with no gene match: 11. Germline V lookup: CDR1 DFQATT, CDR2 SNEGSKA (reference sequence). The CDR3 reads CSASNPRTGKGYTF. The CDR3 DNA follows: TGCAGTGCTAGTAACCCCAGGACAGGGAAGGGCTACACCTTC.

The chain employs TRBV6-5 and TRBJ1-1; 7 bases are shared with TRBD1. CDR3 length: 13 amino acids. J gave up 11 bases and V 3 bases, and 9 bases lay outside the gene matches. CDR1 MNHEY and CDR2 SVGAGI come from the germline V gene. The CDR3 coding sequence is TGTGCCAGCAGTTATTCTCAACAGGGGATGGCTTTCTTT. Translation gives CASSYSQQGMAFF.

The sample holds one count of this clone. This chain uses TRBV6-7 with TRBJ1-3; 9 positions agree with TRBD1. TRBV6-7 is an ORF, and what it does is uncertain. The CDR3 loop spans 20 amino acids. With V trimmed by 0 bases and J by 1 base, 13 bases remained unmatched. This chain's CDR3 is CASSYSIGTGHLDSGNTIYF. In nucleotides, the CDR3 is TGTGCCAGCAGTTACTCGATCGGGACAGGGCATCTGGATTCTGGAAACACCATATATTTT.

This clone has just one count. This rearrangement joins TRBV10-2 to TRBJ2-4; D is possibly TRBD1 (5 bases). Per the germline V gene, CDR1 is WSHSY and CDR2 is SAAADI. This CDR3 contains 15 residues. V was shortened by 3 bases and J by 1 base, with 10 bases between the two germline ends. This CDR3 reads CASSEAAGAKNIQYF. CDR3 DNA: TGCGCCAGCAGTGAAGCAGCAGGGGCCAAAAACATTCAGTACTTC.

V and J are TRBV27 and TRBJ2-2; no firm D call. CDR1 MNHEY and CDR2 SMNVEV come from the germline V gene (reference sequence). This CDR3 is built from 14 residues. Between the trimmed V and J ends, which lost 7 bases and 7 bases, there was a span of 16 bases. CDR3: CASKIPPPSGELFF. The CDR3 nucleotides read TGTGCCAGCAAAATTCCACCACCGAGCGGGGAGCTGTTTTTT.

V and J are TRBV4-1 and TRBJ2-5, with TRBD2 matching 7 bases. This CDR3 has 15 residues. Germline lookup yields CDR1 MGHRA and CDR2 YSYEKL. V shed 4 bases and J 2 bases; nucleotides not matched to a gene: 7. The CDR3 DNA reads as TGCGCCAGCAGCCCCCCCGGGACTACGCAAGAGACCCAGTACTTC. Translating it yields CASSPPGTTQETQYF.

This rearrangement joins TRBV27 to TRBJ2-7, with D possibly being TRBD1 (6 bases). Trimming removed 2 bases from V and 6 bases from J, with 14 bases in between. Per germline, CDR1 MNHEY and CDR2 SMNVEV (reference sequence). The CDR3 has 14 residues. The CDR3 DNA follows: TGTGCCAGCAGTTTAATGGGGGCTAGGGGCGAGCAGTACTTC. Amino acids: CASSLMGARGEQYF.

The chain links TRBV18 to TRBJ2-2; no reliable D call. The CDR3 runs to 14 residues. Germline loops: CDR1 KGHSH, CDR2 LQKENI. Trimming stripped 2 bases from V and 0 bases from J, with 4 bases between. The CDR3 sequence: CASSPYTNTGELFF. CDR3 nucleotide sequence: TGTGCCAGCTCACCATACACGAACACCGGGGAGCTGTTTTTT.